This TCR beta chain derives from a study of blood T cell repertoires in COVID-19. Study information: Samples came from the United States, Italy and Spain, spanning acute and convalescent COVID-19. T cells, B-cell-depleted T cells, or PBMCs provided the cDNA or gDNA that served as material.

Authors' data handling: Counts of nucleated cells, estimated from reference gene primer amplification, were obtained. Data came from immunoSEQ multiplex PCR; TCRdb stores just in-frame clones and leaves some out. The D gene and trimming were derived from the DNA, and the V and J assignments and clone size from that table. Among about 150,000 clones, roughly four fifths were seen once, and the ten largest hold approximately 3%. V dropped 1 base and J dropped 3 bases, with 14 bases sitting between them. The length of the CDR3 is 16 residues. In germline, CDR1 is SGHRS, CDR2 YFSETQ. The source is a woman of 80 years or more with acute or convalescent COVID-19. Sequenced material: peripheral blood. The chain combines TRBV5-1 with TRBJ1-5; D is perhaps TRBD1 (6 bases). CDR3 sequence reads: CASSLRGGRDNQPQHF. The CDR3 DNA follows: TGCGCCAGCAGCTTGAGGGGGGGACGAGACAATCAGCCCCAGCATTTT.